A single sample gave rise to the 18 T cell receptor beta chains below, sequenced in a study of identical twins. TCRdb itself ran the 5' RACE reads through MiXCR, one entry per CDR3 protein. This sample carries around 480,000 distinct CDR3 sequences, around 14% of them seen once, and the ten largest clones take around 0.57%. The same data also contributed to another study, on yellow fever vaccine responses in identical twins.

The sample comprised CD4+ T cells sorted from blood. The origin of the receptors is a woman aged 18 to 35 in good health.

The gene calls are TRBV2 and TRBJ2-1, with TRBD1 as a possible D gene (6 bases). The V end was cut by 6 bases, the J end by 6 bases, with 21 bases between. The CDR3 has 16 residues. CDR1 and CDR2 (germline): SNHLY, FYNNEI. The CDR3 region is CASRDLGAQVGNEQFF. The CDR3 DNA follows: TGTGCCAGCAGGGACCTGGGGGCGCAAGTTGGCAATGAGCAGTTCTTC. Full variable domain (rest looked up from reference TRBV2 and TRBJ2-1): EPEVTQTPSHQVTQMGQEVILRCVPISNHLYFYWYRQILGQKVEFLVSFYNNEISEKSEIFDDQFSVERPDGSNFTLKIRSTKLEDSAMYFCASRDLGAQVGNEQFFGPGTRLTVL.

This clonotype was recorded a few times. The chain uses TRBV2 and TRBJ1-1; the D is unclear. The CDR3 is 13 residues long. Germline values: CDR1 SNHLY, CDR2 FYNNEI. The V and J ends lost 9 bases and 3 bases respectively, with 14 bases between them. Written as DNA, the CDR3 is TGTGCCAGTAACATGATGAGGGACACTGAAGCTTTCTTT. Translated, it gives CASNMMRDTEAFF.

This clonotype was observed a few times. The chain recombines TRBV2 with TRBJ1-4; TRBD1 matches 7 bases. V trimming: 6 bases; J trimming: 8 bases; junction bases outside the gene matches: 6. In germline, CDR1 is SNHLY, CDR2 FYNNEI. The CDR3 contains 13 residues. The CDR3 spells CASRSRGGEKLFF. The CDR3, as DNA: TGTGCCAGCAGATCCAGGGGGGGAGAAAAACTGTTTTTT.

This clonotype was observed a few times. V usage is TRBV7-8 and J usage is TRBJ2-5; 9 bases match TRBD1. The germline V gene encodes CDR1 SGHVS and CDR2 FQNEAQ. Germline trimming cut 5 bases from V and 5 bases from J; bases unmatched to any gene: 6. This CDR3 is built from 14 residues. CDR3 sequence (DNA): TGTGCCAGCAGCCACAGGGGGCTTTGGGAGACCCAGTACTTC. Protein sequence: CASSHRGLWETQYF.

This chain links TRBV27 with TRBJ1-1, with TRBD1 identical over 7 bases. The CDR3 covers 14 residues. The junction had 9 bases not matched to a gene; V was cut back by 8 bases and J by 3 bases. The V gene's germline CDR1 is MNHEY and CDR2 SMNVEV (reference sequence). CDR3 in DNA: TGTGCCAGCGGATTAAGACAGGGAGACACTGAAGCTTTCTTT. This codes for CASGLRQGDTEAFF.

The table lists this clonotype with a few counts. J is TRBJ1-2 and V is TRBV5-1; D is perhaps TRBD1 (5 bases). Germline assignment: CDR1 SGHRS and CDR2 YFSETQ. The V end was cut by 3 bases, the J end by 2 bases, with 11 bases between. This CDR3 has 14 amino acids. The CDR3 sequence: CASSSGLANYGYTF. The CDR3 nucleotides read TGCGCCAGCAGCTCGGGACTTGCGAACTATGGCTACACCTTC.

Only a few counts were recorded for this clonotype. CDR3 region: CASSLWAGGGSYEQYF. For the CDR3, the DNA is TGTGCCAGCAGTTTATGGGCCGGGGGGGGTTCCTACGAGCAGTACTTC. The chain carries TRBV28 and TRBJ2-7; 8 positions agree with TRBD2. Germline CDR1 and CDR2: MDHEN and SYDVKM. The CDR3 sequence is 16 residues long. Unmatched junction bases numbered 5, after V lost 0 bases and J lost 1 base.

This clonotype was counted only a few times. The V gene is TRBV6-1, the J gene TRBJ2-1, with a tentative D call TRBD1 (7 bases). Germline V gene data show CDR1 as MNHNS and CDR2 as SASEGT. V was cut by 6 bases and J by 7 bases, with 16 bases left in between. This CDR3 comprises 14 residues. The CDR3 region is CASSRQGGGNEQFF. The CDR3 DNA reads TGTGCCAGCAGCCGACAGGGAGGCGGGAATGAGCAGTTCTTC.

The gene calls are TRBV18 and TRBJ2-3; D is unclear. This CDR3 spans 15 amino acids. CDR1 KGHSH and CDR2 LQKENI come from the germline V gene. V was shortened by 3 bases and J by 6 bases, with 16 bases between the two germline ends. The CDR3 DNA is TGTGCCAGCTCACCTATCATGGGTTTCCTCGATACGCAGTATTTT. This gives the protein CASSPIMGFLDTQYF. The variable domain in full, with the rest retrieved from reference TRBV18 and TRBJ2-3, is NAGVMQNPRHLVRRRGQEARLRCSPMKGHSHVYWYRQLPEEGLKFMVYLQKENIIDESGMPKERFSAEFPKEGPSILRIQQVVRGDSAAYFCASSPIMGFLDTQYFGPGTRLTVL.

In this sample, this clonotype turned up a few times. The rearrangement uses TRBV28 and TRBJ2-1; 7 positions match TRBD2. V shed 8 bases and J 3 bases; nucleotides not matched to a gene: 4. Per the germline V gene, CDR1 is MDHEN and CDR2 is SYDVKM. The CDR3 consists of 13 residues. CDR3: CASLQRGYNEQFF. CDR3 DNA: TGTGCCAGCCTACAGCGGGGCTACAATGAGCAGTTCTTC.

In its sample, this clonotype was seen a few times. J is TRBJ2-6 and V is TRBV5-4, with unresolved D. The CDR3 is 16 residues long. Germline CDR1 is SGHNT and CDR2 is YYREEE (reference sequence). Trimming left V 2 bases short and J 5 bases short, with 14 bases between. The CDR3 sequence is CASSFPTRGRANVLTF. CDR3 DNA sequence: TGTGCCAGCAGCTTCCCTACTCGCGGTAGGGCCAACGTCCTGACTTTC.

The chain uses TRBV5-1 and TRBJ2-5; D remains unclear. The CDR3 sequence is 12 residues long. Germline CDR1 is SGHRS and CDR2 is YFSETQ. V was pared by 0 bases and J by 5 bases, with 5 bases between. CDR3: CASSLEDETQYF. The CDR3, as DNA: TGCGCCAGCAGCTTGGAAGACGAGACCCAGTACTTC.

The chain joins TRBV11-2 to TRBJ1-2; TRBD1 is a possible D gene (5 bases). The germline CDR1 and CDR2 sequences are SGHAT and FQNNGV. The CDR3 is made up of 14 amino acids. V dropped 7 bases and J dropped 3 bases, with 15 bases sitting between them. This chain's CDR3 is CASNRNQGDYGYTF. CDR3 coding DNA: TGTGCCAGCAACAGAAATCAGGGTGACTATGGCTACACCTTC. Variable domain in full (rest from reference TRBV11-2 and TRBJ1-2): EAGVAQSPRYKIIEKRQSVAFWCNPISGHATLYWYQQILGQGPKLLIQFQNNGVVDDSQLPKDRFSAERLKGVDSTLKIQPAKLEDSAVYLCASNRNQGDYGYTFGSGTRLTVV.

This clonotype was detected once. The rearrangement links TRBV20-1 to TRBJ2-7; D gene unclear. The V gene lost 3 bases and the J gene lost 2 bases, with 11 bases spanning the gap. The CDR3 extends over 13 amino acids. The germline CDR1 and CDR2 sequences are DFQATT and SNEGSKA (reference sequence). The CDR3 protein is CSASGFIPYEQYF. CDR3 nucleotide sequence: TGCAGTGCTAGCGGGTTTATACCCTACGAGCAGTACTTC.

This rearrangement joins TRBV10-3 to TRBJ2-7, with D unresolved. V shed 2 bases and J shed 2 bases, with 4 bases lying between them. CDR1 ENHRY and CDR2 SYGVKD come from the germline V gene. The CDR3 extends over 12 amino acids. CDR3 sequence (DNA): TGTGCCATCAGTGAGGGACCCTACGAGCAGTACTTC. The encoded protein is CAISEGPYEQYF.

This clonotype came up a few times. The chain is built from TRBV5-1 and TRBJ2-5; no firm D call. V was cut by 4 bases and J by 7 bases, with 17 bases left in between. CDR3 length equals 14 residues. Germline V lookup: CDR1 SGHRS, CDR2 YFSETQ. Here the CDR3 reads CASSPDLRIGTQYF. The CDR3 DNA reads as TGCGCCAGCAGCCCGGACCTGCGAATTGGGACCCAGTACTTC.

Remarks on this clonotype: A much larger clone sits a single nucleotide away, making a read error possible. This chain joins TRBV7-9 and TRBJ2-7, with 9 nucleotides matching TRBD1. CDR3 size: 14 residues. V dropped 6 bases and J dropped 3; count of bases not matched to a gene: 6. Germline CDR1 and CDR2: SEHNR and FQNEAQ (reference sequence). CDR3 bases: TGTGCCAGCAGTCCCGCGGGACAGGGCTACGAGCAGTACTTC. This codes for CASSPAGQGYEQYF.

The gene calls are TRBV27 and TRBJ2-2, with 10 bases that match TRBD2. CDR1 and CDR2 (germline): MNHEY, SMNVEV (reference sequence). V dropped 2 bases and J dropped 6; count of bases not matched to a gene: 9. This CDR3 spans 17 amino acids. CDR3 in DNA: TGTGCCAGCAGTTTAAGGGTCCAGCGGGAGGGCCCCGGGGAGCTGTTTTTT. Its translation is CASSLRVQREGPGELFF.